Each of the 12 T cell receptor beta chains below was sequenced from the same sample in a study of T cell responses to AZD1222 COVID-19 vaccine. TCRdb's copy holds only in-frame clones and misses some; the assay was immunoSEQ multiplex PCR. The sample consists of some 79,000 clones, approximately 85% of them appearing once. The specimen was peripheral blood, collected 28 days after the second AZD1222 dose. All receptors derive from an adult who received the AZD1222 COVID-19 vaccine.

V usage is TRBV19 and J usage is TRBJ2-3; 8 bases line up with TRBD2. This CDR3 is 14 amino acids long. J gave up 6 bases and V 5 bases, and 7 bases lay outside the gene matches. The germline gives CDR1 LNHDA, CDR2 SQIVND (reference sequence). The DNA of the CDR3 is TGTGCCAGTAGTGAGGGACTAGGTGGGGATACGCAGTATTTT. Protein product: CASSEGLGGDTQYF.

Worth noting for this clone: This sample includes further DNA sequences coding for the same CDR3. The chain employs TRBV12-3 or TRBV12-4 and TRBJ1-2; 7 bases agree with TRBD1. This CDR3 has 12 amino acids. The junction had 0 bases not matched to a gene; V was cut back by 3 bases and J by 5 bases. The CDR3 sequence: CASSLDRYGYTF. The CDR3 DNA follows: TGTGCCAGCAGTTTGGACAGGTATGGCTACACCTTC.

The V and J genes are TRBV3-1 (or the pseudogene TRBV3-2) and TRBJ1-4; no reliable D call. This CDR3 is built from 15 residues. The germline CDR1 and CDR2 sequences are LGHDT and YNNKEL (reference sequence). Trimming removed 4 bases from V and 0 bases from J, with 9 bases in between. The CDR3 reads CASSLGLSTNEKLFF. The CDR3 nucleotides read TGTGCCAGCAGCCTCGGGCTCTCAACTAATGAAAAACTGTTTTTT.

The rearrangement uses TRBV11-2 and TRBJ1-2, with 8 bases that match TRBD1. CDR3 length: 14 amino acids. Germline V gives CDR1 SGHAT, CDR2 FQNNGV. V lost 3 bases and J lost 7; bases outside the gene matches: 7. This CDR3 is CASSLSQGAFGYTF. The CDR3 DNA is TGTGCCAGCAGCTTGTCCCAGGGGGCGTTTGGCTACACCTTC.

The chain employs TRBV3-1 (or the pseudogene TRBV3-2) and TRBJ1-1; perhaps TRBD1 as D (5 bases). The CDR3 consists of 13 residues. V lost 5 bases and J lost 4, with 11 bases in between. Germline CDR1 reads LGHDT; CDR2 reads YNNKEL (reference sequence). CDR3 coding DNA: TGTGCCAGCAGCACGACAGTCGGCACTGAAGCTTTCTTT. It codes for CASSTTVGTEAFF.

The CDR3 sequence is CASSQGPGWRTGGPNEQYF. CDR3 nucleotides: TGTGCCAGCAGCCAAGGGCCTGGGTGGAGGACGGGAGGGCCGAACGAGCAGTACTTC. V usage is TRBV3-1 (or the pseudogene TRBV3-2) and J usage is TRBJ2-7; TRBD2 agrees at 8 bases. Germline lookup yields CDR1 LGHDT and CDR2 YNNKEL (reference sequence). Trimming cost V 1 base and J 5 bases; bases outside gene matches: 19. The CDR3 contains 19 residues.

J is TRBJ2-3 and V is TRBV18, with 9 bases fitting TRBD2. Germline V gene lookup returns CDR1 KGHSH and CDR2 LQKENI. Losses at the gene ends were 3 bases for V and 0 bases for J; bases not matched to a gene: 13. The CDR3 has 19 residues. CDR3 amino acids: CASSPVLRGGEGSTDTQYF. In DNA form, the CDR3 reads TGTGCCAGCTCACCGGTACTGCGGGGGGGCGAAGGGAGCACAGATACGCAGTATTTT.

The V and J genes are TRBV28 and TRBJ1-2; 8 nucleotides agree with TRBD1. With V trimmed by 5 bases and J by 4 bases, 6 bases remained unmatched. The CDR3 extends over 14 amino acids. Germline V gene sequence: CDR1 MDHEN, CDR2 SYDVKM. The CDR3 nucleotides read TGTGCCAGCAGTGGACAGGGCGTCCCCTATGGCTACACCTTC. Translated: CASSGQGVPYGYTF.

The chain joins TRBV10-2 to TRBJ2-7, with TRBD1 matching 7 bases. The length of the CDR3 is 12 residues. V shed 7 bases and J 1 base; nucleotides not matched to a gene: 1. Per the germline V gene, CDR1 is WSHSY and CDR2 is SAAADI. CDR3 in DNA: TGCGCCAGCAAGGGACAGTCCTACGAGCAGTACGTC. It yields the protein CASKGQSYEQYV.

This chain uses TRBV20-1 with TRBJ2-1, with 7 bases identical to TRBD2. With 2 bases clipped from V and 10 bases from J, the junction kept 2 bases outside the gene matches. The CDR3 has 11 residues. Germline-derived CDR1 and CDR2 are DFQATT and SNEGSKA (reference sequence). The CDR3 DNA is TGCAGTGCTAGATTGCGGGGGGAGCAGTTCTTC. Translation gives CSARLRGEQFF.

This sequence joins TRBV19 and TRBJ2-2; 7 bases agree with TRBD2. V was clipped by 5 bases and J by 4 bases; unmatched bases: 7. CDR3 size: 15 residues. From germline, CDR1 is LNHDA and CDR2 SQIVND (reference sequence). DNA of the CDR3: TGTGCCAGTAGTCTTAGCGGGTCTGGCACCGGGGAGCTGTTTTTT. This encodes CASSLSGSGTGELFF.

This rearrangement joins TRBV6-5 to TRBJ1-2; D is unresolved. The CDR3 contains 13 residues. Germline assignment: CDR1 MNHEY and CDR2 SVGAGI. The V end was cut by 11 bases, the J end by 4 bases, with 17 bases between. Written as DNA, the CDR3 is TGTGCCGTTTCTGGCGAAAAAAGCTATGGCTACACCTTC. It is translated as CAVSGEKSYGYTF.